This TCR beta chain was obtained from a study of blood T cell repertoires in COVID-19. Study context: COVID-19 samples from acute and convalescent phases originated in the United States, Italy and Spain. T cells, B-cell-depleted T cells, or PBMCs supplied cDNA or gDNA.

Authors' methods: Amplifying reference gene primers gave estimates of nucleated cell counts. Using immunoSEQ multiplex PCR, the repertoire was profiled, and TCRdb retains in-frame clones only, with some absent. V and J calls plus clone size are reproduced from that table; the DNA served to infer D and trimming. The sample holds fewer than 250,000 clones, about nine tenths seen once. This TCR derives from a man aged 25-45 years with acute or convalescent COVID-19. The specimen was peripheral blood.

Written as DNA, the CDR3 is TGCGCCAGCAGCTTGGGAGGGGGCTATGGCTACACCTTC. Translating gives CASSLGGGYGYTF. The chain combines TRBV5-1 with TRBJ1-2; D is possibly TRBD1 (6 bases). The length of the CDR3 is 13 residues. Per the germline V gene, CDR1 is SGHRS and CDR2 is YFSETQ. Trimming pared 0 bases from V and 4 bases from J, leaving 7 bases between.